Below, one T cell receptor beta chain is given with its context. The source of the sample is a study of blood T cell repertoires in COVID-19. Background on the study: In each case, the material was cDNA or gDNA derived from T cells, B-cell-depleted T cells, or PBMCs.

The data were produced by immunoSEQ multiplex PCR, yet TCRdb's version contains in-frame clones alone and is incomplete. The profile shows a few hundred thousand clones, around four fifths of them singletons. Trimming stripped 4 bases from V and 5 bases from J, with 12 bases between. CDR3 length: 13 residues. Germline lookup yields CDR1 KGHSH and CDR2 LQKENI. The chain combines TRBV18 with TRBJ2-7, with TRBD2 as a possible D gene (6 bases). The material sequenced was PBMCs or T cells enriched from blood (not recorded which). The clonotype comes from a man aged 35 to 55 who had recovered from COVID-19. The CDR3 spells CASSLEEGHEQYF. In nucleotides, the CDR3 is TGTGCCAGCTCACTGGAGGAGGGGCACGAGCAGTACTTC.